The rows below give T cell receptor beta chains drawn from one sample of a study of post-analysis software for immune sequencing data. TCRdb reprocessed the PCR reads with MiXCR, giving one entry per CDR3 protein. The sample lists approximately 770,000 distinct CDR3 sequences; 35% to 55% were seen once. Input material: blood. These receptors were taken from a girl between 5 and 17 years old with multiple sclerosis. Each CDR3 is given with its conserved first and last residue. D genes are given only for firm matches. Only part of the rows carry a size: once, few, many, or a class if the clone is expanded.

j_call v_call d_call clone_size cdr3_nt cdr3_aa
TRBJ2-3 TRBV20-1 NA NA TGCAGTCCTCCAGATACGCAGTATTTT CSPPDTQYF
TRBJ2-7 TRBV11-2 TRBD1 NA TGTGCCAGCAGTTTCACCGGGACAGGGGTGTCCTACGAGCAGTACTTC CASSFTGTGVSYEQYF
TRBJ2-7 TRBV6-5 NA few TGTGCCAGCAGCCGACTGAGGACTGCAGCCCACGAGCAGTACTTC CASSRLRTAAHEQYF
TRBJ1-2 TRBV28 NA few TGTGCCAGCAGTTTACAAGGGGTGGACTATGGCTACACCTTC CASSLQGVDYGYTF
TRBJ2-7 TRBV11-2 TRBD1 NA TGTGCCAGCAGCTTAGATAGGGGGCCACCCAACGGGCAGTACTTC CASSLDRGPPNGQYF
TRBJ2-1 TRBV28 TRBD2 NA TGTGCCAGCAGTTTAGCGGGAGGGCCTCTTAATGAGCAGTTCTTC CASSLAGGPLNEQFF
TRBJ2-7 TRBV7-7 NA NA TGTGCTAGCAGCCCGGACCCACAGGGCGAGCAGTACTTC CASSPDPQGEQYF
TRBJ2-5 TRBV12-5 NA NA TGTGCTAGTGGTTTGGGGGCGGGTTTCCAAGAGACCCAGTACTTC CASGLGAGFQETQYF
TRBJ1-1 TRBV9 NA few TGTGCCAGCAGCGTAGATCCCCGGAGAAGCACTGAAGCTTTCTTT CASSVDPRRSTEAFF
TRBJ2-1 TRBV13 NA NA TGTGCCAGCAGCTTAGGCCCCGTCGGAGAGGGGCAGTTCTTC CASSLGPVGEGQFF
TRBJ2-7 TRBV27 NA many TGTGCCAGCAGTTTCCAGGGTGAGGGGAACGAGCAGTACTTC CASSFQGEGNEQYF
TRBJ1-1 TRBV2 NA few TGTGCCAGCAGTGAACAGGCGTGGACTGAAGCTTTCTTT CASSEQAWTEAFF
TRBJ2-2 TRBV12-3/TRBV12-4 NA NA TGTGCCAGCACCGGGGGCCGGACCTACACCGGGGAGCTGTTTTTT CASTGGRTYTGELFF
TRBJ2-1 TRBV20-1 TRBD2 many TGCAGTGCTAGAGGACTAGCGGGCTACAATGAGCAGTTCTTC CSARGLAGYNEQFF
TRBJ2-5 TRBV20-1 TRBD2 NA TGCAGTGCTCCTCGACTAGCGGGAGTGGGGGAGACCCAGTACTTC CSAPRLAGVGETQYF
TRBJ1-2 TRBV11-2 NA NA NA CASSFWAGPQETQYFGPGYTF
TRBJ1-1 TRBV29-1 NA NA TGCAGCGTTGGACAGTCGGGCACTGAAGCTTTCTTT CSVGQSGTEAFF
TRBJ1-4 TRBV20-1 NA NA TGCAGTGCCCAAAGCCCGGAGGCTAATGAAAAACTGTTTTTT CSAQSPEANEKLFF
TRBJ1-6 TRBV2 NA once TGTGCCAGCAGGCAACACATCGGTTCCTATAATTCACCCCTCCACTTT CASRQHIGSYNSPLHF
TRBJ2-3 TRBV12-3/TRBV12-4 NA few TGTGCCAGCAGCCCCCCAGAGGGCCGCACAGATACGCAGTATTTT CASSPPEGRTDTQYF
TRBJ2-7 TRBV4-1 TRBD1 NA TGCGCCAGCAGCCAAGATAACGGACAGGGCTACGAGCAGTACTTC CASSQDNGQGYEQYF
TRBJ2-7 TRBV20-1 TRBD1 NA TGCAGTGCTCGACAGGGGGCCTCCTACGAGCAGTACTTC CSARQGASYEQYF
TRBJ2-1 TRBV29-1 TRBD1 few TGCAGCGTTAGTCGACAGGGGGACAATGAGCAGTTCTTC CSVSRQGDNEQFF
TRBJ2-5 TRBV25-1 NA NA TGTGCCAGCAGTGACCGACGGCTGCAAGAGACCCAGTACTTC CASSDRRLQETQYF
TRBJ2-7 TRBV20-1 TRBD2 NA TGCAGTTCGACACTAGCGGGAGTTGTCGAGCAGTACTTC CSSTLAGVVEQYF
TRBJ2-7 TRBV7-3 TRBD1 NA TGTGCCAGCAGCTCGACAGGGGGGGACGAGCAGTACTTC CASSSTGGDEQYF
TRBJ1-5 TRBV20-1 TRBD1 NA TGCAGTGCTAGAGATCTCCCTGGGACAGGGGGACAGCCCCAGCATTTT CSARDLPGTGGQPQHF
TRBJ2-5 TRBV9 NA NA TGTGCCAGCAGCGTAGTTGGGGCGGGAGAGACCCAGTACTTC CASSVVGAGETQYF
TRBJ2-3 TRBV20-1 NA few TGCAGTGCTAGTGGGGGTACGGTATCCACAGATACGCAGTATTTT CSASGGTVSTDTQYF
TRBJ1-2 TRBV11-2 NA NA TGTGCCAGCAGCCCGACAAGGGACTATGGCTACACCTTC CASSPTRDYGYTF
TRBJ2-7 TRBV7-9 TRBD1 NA TGTGCCAGCAGCCCGAAAGACAGGGTAGACGAGCAGTACTTC CASSPKDRVDEQYF
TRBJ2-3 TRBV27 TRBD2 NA TGTGCCAGCAGGACCGCCCTAGCGGGAGGAGCGCAAAGAAATACGCAGTATTTT CASRTALAGGAQRNTQYF
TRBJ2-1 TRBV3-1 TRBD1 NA TGTGCCAGCAGCCCCAAAGACAGGGTAGCTTACAATGAGCAGTTCTTC CASSPKDRVAYNEQFF
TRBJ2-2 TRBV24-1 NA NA TGTGCCACCAGTGATCCCCGAGACAGGTACACCGGGGAGCTGTTTTTT CATSDPRDRYTGELFF
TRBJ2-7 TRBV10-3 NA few TGTGCCATCAACTCCGAAACAGGACCATACGAGCAGTACTTC CAINSETGPYEQYF
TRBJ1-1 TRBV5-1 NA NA TGCGCCAGCAGCTTGGCCCCGGCAGGGGATGACACTGAAGCTTTCTTT CASSLAPAGDDTEAFF
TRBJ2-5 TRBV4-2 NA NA TGTGCCAGCAGCCAAGATTGGGGGTCAAGGTTCGGAGAGACCCAGTACTTC CASSQDWGSRFGETQYF
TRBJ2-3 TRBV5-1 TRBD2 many TGCGCCAGCAGCCCGGGACTAGCATCAGATACGCAGTATTTT CASSPGLASDTQYF
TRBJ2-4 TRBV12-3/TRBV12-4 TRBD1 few TGTGCCAGCAGTCGACAGGGGGACAACTTAGCCAAAAACATTCAGTACTTC CASSRQGDNLAKNIQYF
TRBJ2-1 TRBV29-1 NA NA TGCAGCGTTGAAGTCCCCGACGTTGGCACCTACAATGAGCAGTTCTTC CSVEVPDVGTYNEQFF
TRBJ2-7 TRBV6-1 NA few TGTGCCAGCAGTATCCGGTCTCTGTCAGTCTACGAGCAGTACTTC CASSIRSLSVYEQYF
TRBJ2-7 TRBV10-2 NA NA TGCGCCAGCAGTGAGCTGGGGGGCTTATCCTACGAGCAGTACTTC CASSELGGLSYEQYF
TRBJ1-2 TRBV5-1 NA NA TGCGCCAGCAACCCTAACGGGGATCTCGATGGCTACACCTTC CASNPNGDLDGYTF
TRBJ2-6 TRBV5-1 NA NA TGCGCCAGCAGCTTGAGGTCTGGGGCCAACGTCCGGACTTTC CASSLRSGANVRTF
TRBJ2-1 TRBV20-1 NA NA TGCAGTGCTACGACTAGTTGGGGCTACAATGAGCAGTTCTTC CSATTSWGYNEQFF
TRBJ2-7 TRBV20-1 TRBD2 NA TGCAGTGCTAGAAGCGGTAGCGGGCCTGGGTTCTACGAGCAGTACTTC CSARSGSGPGFYEQYF
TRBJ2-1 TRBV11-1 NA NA TGTGCCAGCAGCTTAGAGGTCGGGCGGTCGTACAATGAGCAGTTCTTC CASSLEVGRSYNEQFF